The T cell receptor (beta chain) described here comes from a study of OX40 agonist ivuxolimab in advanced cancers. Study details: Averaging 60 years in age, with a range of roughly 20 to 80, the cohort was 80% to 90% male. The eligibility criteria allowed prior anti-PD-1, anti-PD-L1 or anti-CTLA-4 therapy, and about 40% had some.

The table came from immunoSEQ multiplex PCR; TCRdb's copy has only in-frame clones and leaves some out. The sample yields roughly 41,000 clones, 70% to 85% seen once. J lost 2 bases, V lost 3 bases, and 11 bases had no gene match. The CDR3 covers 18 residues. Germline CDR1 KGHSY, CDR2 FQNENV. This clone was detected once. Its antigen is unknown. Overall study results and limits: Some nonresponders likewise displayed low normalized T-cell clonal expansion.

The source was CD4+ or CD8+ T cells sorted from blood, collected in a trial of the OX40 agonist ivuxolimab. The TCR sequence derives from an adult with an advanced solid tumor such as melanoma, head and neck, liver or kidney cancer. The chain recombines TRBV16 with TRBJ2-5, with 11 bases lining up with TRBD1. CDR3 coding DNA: TGTGCCAGCAGCCAGTGGACAGGGGGCCACCTGGGGCAAGAGACCCAGTACTTC. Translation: CASSQWTGGHLGQETQYF.